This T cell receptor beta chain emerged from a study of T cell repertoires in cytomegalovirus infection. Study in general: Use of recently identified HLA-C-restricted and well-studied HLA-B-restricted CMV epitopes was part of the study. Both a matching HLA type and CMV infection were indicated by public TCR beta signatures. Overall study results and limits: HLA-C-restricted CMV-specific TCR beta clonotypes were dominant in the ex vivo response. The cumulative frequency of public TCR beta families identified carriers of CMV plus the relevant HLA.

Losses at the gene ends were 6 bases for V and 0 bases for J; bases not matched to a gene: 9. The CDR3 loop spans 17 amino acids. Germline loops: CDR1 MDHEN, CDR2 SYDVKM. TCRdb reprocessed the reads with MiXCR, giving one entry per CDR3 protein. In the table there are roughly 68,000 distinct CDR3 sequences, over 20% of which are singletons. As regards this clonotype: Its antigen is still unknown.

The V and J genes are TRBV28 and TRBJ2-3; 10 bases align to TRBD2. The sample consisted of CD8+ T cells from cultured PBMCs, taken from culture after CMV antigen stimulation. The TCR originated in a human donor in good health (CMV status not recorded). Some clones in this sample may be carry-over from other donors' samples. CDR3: CASSRPGLADSTDTQYF. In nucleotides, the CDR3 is TGTGCCAGCAGCCGACCTGGACTAGCGGACAGCACAGATACGCAGTATTTT.